This section outlines one TCR beta chain sequence together with its context. This clonotype was counted a few times. Its cognate antigen has yet to be identified. No much larger clone is present one base from it, and per-base qualities are unavailable. Library preparation employed PCR. Instrument on record: Illumina HiSeq 2500. To reduce PCR and sequencing biases, unique molecular identifiers were incorporated into the TCR beta cDNA libraries. Approximately 500,000 cDNA molecules were obtained for every 1 to 10 million input T cells, so each molecule roughly corresponded to one T cell. The patient libraries were prepared and sequenced using the same protocol as the earlier healthy control dataset. Within a given batch, samples were prepared together, multiplexed and sequenced on the same HiSeq lane. The original methods were these. Raw barcoded reads were processed with MIGEC, discarding single-read molecular identifier groups before consensus assembly and CDR3 extraction. VDJtools was used for post-analysis of the clonotype tables, with diversity normalized by down-sampling every dataset to the smallest sample size. Repertoire overlap clustering matched CDR3 amino acid but not nucleotide sequences to correct batch-related cross-sample contamination. TCRdb reprocessing: public reads trimmed at Q25 with fastp, clones called with MiXCR, in-frame beta chains kept. One record per CDR3 amino acid sequence lists the most common genes and DNA. The V and J calls come from TCRdb's annotation, not from the publication. This sample holds about 380,000 distinct CDR3 sequences; about a third were observed only once. The ten largest make up 13% of the sample.

These data come from a study of post-analysis software for immune sequencing data (dated by TCRdb to 2015 to 2017). Background on the whole study: Relapsing-remitting, secondary progressive and progressive-relapsing multiple sclerosis were recorded as disease courses, and subtype annotation was lacking for some patients. The multiple sclerosis patient repertoires were compared with about a dozen previously published healthy control repertoires from donors aged roughly 6 to 25 years. A subset of samples was prepared in parallel using single-end sample barcoding, then pooled and co-amplified after Illumina adapter ligation. Study-wide findings and limitations: Strong co-clustering of samples prepared in the same batch was shown by direct clustering with F measure, prompting a batch-effect correction. The control group was slightly older than the multiple sclerosis patient group. Normalized Chao1 diversity was significantly lower in multiple sclerosis patients than controls, suggesting substantial peripheral T-cell clonal expansion. Patients showed significantly higher frequencies than controls for roughly 5 TRBV segments, among them TRBV5-6, TRBV5-1 and TRBV20-1.

The germline V gene (reference sequence) yields SGHKS for CDR1 and YYEKEE for CDR2. From the cysteine through the phenylalanine, the CDR3 covers 15 amino acids. Only the CDR3 region is kept as DNA, spanning 45 bases read in frame from base 1. The germline ends are 14 bases apart after V is trimmed by 1 base and J by 4 bases. To demonstrate the VDJtools post-analysis software, the study profiled TCR beta repertoires from the peripheral blood of about 13 young patients with multiple sclerosis. Multiple sclerosis patients were children and adolescents aged roughly 6 to 17 years. Sequencing was done on a sample of blood. Rearrangement joined TRBV5-5 to TRBJ1-1; the D gene lacks a confident call. The receptor's source is a girl aged 10-17 years with multiple sclerosis. The CDR3 in this case is CASSLRGDLGTEAFF. The nucleotide sequence is TGTGCCAGCAGCTTGCGGGGAGACCTCGGCACTGAAGCTTTCTTT.